This section outlines one T cell receptor (beta chain) sequence together with its context. Authors' processing steps: Amplification from reference gene primers served as the basis for estimated nucleated cell counts. Only in-frame clones appear in the TCRdb table, and some are missing; sequencing was by immunoSEQ multiplex PCR. Clone size and V and J calls were adopted from that table, with D and trimming inferred from the DNA. Among some 250,000 clones listed, about four fifths were seen once. These data originate in a study of blood T cell repertoires in COVID-19. As for the study in general: Researchers got acute and convalescent COVID-19 samples from the United States, Italy and Spain.

The material sequenced was peripheral blood. The TCR originated in a woman at least 80 years old with acute or convalescent COVID-19.

The chain's CDR3 is CASSLGLAGAPSYNEQFF. The CDR3 nucleotides are TGTGCCAGCAGTCTGGGACTAGCGGGGGCCCCCTCCTACAATGAGCAGTTCTTC. This sequence joins TRBV2 and TRBJ2-1; 14 bases match TRBD2. J gave up 0 bases and V 5 bases, and 6 bases lay outside the gene matches. CDR3 length equals 18 residues. Per the germline V gene, CDR1 is SNHLY and CDR2 is FYNNEI.